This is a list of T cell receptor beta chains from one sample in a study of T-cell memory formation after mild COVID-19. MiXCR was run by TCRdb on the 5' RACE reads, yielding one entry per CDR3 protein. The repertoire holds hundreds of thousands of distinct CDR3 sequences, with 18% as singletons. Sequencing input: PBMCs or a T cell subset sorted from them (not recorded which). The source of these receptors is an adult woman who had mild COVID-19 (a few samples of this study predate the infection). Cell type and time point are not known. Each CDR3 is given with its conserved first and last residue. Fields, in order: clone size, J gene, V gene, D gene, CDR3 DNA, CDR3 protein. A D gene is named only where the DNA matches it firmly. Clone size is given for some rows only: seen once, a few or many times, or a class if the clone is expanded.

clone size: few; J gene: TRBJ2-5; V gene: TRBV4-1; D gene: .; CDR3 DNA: TGCGCCAGCAGCCAAGCGAAGAAGGCCGTGGAGGTGGAGACCCAGTACTTC; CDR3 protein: CASSQAKKAVEVETQYF
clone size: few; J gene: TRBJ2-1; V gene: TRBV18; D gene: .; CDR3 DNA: TGTGCCAGCTCACCACCGTCAGTCCTGATCAATGAGCAGTTCTTC; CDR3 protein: CASSPPSVLINEQFF
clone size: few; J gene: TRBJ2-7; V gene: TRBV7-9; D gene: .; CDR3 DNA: TGTGCCAGCAGCTACGGGACCCCGATTTGGGGCGAGCAGTACTTC; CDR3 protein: CASSYGTPIWGEQYF
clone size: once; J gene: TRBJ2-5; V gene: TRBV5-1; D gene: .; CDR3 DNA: TGCGCCAGCAGCTTCTCCGTCGCGAGGACCCAGTACTTC; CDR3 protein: CASSFSVARTQYF
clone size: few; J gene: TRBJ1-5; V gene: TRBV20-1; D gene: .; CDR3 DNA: TGCAGTGCTGCCCGGGGAGAACGGCAGCCCCAGCATTTT; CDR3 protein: CSAARGERQPQHF
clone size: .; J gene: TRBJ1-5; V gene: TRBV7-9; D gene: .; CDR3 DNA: TGTGCCAGCAGCTTTGGTGGGCACGGCAATCAGCCCCAGCATTTT; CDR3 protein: CASSFGGHGNQPQHF
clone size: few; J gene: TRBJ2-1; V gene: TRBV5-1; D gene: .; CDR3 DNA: TGCGCCAGCAGCTTGTCGCCGGGACTCTGGCAAAATGAGCAGTTCTTC; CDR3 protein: CASSLSPGLWQNEQFF
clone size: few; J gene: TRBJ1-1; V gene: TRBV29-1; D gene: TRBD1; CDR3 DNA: TGCAGCGTTTTGAGAGGGGGCGCGGGTGAAGCTTTCTTT; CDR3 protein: CSVLRGGAGEAFF
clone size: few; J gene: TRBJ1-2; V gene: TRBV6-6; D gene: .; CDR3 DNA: TGTGCCAGCAGTTACTCGGCCGGGGCGAACTATGGCTACACCTTC; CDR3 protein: CASSYSAGANYGYTF
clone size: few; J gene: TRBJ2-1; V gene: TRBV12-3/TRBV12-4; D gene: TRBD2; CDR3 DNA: TGTGCCAGCAGTTTCCACCTCAGCGGGGGGGCCCCTAATGAGCAGTTCTTC; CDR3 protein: CASSFHLSGGAPNEQFF
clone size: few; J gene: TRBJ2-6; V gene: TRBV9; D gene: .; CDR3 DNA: TGTGCCAGCACCATGTTGGAAATCCCCGGCTCTGGGGCCAACGTCCTGACTTTC; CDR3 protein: CASTMLEIPGSGANVLTF
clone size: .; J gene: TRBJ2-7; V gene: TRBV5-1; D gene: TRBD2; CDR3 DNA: TGCGCCAGCAGCTTGCCCGGACTAGCGGGGAGCTACGAGCAGTACTTC; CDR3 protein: CASSLPGLAGSYEQYF
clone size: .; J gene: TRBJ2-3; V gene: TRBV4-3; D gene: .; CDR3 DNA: TGCGCCAGCAGCCAAGGGGTCTATTCTAGCACAGATACGCAGTATTTT; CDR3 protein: CASSQGVYSSTDTQYF
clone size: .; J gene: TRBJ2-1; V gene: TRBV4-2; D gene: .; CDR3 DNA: TGTGCCAGCAGCCTGAGTGGTGGGCAGTTCTTC; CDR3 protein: CASSLSGGQFF
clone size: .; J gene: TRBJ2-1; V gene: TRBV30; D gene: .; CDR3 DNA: TGTGCCTGGAGTGGGTACAATGAGCAGTTCTTC; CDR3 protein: CAWSGYNEQFF
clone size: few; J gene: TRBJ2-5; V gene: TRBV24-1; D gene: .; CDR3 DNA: TGTGCCACCAGTGACGCCGACGGGACGGCCGATAGGACCCAGTACTTC; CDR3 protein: CATSDADGTADRTQYF
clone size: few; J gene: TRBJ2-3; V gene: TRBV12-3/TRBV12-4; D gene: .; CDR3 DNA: TGTGCCAGCCAGCCGGGAGGCACAGATACGCAGTATTTT; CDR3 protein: CASQPGGTDTQYF
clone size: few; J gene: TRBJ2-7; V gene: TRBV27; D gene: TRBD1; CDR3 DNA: TGTGCCACGATGGACAGGGCCAGCTACGAGCAGTACTTC; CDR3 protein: CATMDRASYEQYF
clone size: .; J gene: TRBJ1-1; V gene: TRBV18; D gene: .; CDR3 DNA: TGTGCCAGCTCACCGGACATAAACATGAACACTGAAGCTTTCTTT; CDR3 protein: CASSPDINMNTEAFF
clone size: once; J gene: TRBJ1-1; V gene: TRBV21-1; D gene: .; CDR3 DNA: .; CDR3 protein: CASSKVATGNTEAFF
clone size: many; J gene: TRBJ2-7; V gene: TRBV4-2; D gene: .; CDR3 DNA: TGTGCCAGCAGCCAACGGGACTCCTACGAGCAGTACTTC; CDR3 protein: CASSQRDSYEQYF
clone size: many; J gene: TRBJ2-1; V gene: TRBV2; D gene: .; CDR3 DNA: TGTGCCAGCAGAGAGGAGGGCTCCTACAATGAGCAGTTCTTC; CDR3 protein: CASREEGSYNEQFF
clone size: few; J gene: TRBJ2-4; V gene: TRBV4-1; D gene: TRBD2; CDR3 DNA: TGCGCCAGCAGCCTGGGACTAGCGGGGGGGATAGCCAAAAACATTCAGTACTTC; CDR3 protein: CASSLGLAGGIAKNIQYF
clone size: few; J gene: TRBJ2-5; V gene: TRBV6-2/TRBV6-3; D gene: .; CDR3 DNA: TGTGCCAGCAGTTACTCGGAACTCCTACCCCGGTACTTC; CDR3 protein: CASSYSELLPRYF
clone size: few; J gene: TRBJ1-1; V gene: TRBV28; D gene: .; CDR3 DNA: TGTGCCAGCAGTTTAGGCAGGGGTATGGACACTGAAGCTTTCTTT; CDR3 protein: CASSLGRGMDTEAFF
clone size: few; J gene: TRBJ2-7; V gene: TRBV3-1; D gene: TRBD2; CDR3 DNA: TGTGCCAGCGCCTTCGGGGGGACCTACGAGCAGTACTTC; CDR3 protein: CASAFGGTYEQYF
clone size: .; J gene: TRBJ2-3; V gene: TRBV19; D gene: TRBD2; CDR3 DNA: TGTGCCAGTAGTACGCTAGCGGGAGTCGGGACAGATACGCAGTATTTT; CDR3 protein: CASSTLAGVGTDTQYF
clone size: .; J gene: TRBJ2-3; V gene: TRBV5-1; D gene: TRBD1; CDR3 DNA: TGCGCCAGCGACAGGGGGCCCATAGATACGCAGTATTTT; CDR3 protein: CASDRGPIDTQYF
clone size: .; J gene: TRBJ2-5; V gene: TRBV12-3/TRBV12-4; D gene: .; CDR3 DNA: TGTGCCAGCAGACAAGAAGAGACCCAGTACTTC; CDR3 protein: CASRQEETQYF
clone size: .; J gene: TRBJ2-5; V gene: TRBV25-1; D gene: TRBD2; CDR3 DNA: TGTGCCAGCAGTGAATATCAAACCGGGAGGGGGTTCGTGGAGACCCAGTACTTC; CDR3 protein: CASSEYQTGRGFVETQYF
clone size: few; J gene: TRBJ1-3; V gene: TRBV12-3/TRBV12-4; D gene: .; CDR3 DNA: TGTGCCAGCAGTTTCCGGGCATCTGGAAACACCATATATTTT; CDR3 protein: CASSFRASGNTIYF
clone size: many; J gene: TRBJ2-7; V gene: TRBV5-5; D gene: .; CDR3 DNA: TGTGCCAGCAGCTTGGCCTTGGGGAGCTCCTACGAGCAGTACTTC; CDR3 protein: CASSLALGSSYEQYF
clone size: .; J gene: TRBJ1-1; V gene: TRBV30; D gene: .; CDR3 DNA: TGTGCCTGGAGTGTGGTTGGGGCCTGGAACACTGAAGCTTTCTTT; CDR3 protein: CAWSVVGAWNTEAFF
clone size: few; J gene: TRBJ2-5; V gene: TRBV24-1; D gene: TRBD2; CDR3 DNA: TGTGCCACCAGTGACTACAGACTAGCGGGCCCGCAAGAGACCCAGTACTTC; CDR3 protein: CATSDYRLAGPQETQYF
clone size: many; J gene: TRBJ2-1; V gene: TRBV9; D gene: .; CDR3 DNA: TGTGCCAGCAGCACCGGGGGACAGAGCTCCTACAATGAGCAGTTCTTC; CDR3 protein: CASSTGGQSSYNEQFF
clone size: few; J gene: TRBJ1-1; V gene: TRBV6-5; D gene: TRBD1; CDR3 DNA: TGTGCCAGCAGTTACTTATATCGGACAGGCTCCTACGCTTTCTTT; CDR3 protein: CASSYLYRTGSYAFF
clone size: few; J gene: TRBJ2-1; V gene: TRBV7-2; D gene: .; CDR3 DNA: TGTGCCAGCAGCTTATTCCCGGGGCCGTCGGGGAGCTCCTACAATGAGCAGTTCTTC; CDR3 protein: CASSLFPGPSGSSYNEQFF
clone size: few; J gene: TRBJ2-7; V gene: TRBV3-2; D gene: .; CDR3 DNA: TGTGCCAGCAGCCAAGAAAGGGTATTTGGCTACGAGCAGTACTTC; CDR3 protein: CASSQERVFGYEQYF
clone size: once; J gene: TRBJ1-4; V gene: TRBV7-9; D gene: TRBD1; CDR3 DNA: TGTGCCAGCAGCGAAGGGACAGGGGCTAATGAAAAACTGTTTTTT; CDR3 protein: CASSEGTGANEKLFF
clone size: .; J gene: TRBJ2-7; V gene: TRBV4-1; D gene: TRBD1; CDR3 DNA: TGCGCCAGCAGCCCCTACAGGGGTAGCTCCTACGAGCAGTACTTC; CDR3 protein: CASSPYRGSSYEQYF
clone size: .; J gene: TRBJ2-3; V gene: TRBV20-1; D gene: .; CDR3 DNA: TGCAGTGCTAGCCCCGTCACAGATACGCAGTATTTT; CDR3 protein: CSASPVTDTQYF
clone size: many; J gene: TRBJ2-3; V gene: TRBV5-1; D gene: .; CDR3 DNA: TGCGCCAGCAGCGGAGGGACTCCGGCTAACACAGATACGCAGTATTTT; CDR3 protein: CASSGGTPANTDTQYF
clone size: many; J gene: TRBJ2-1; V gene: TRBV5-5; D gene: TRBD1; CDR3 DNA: TGTGCCAGCAGCTTTAGGGACAGGGTTTACAATGAGCAGTTCTTC; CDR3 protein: CASSFRDRVYNEQFF
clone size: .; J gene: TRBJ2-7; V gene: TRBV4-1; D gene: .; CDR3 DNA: TGCGCCAGCAGCCAAGTGATAGGGGTCTACTACGAGCAGTACTTC; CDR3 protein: CASSQVIGVYYEQYF
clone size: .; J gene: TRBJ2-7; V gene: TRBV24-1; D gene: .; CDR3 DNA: TGTGCCACCAGTGATAACGGACGGGGCGACGAGCAGTACTTC; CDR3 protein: CATSDNGRGDEQYF
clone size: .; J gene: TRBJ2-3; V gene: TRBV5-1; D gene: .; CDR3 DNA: TGCGCCAGCAGCTTGACCCAGGGAAACGGGGATACGCAGTATTTT; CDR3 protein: CASSLTQGNGDTQYF
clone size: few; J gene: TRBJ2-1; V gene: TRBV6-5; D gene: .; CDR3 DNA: TGTGCCAGCAGTTACGGTGCTAGAGGGGACAATGAGCAGTTCTTC; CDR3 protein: CASSYGARGDNEQFF
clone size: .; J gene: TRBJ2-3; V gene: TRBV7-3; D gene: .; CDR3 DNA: TGTGCCAGCAGCTGGTTAGGATCTGATACGCAGTATTTT; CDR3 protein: CASSWLGSDTQYF
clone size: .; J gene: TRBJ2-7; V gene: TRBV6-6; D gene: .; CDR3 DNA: TGTGCCAGCAGTTACTCTACTTCGGGAGTCTCCCACGAGCAGTACTTC; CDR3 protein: CASSYSTSGVSHEQYF